The entry below describes one T cell receptor beta chain. Produced via immunoSEQ multiplex PCR; TCRdb's table is partial and in-frame only. Here the sample spans some 310,000 clones, roughly 89% being singletons. The CDR3 runs to 16 residues. Germline V lookup: CDR1 SEHNR, CDR2 FQNEAQ (reference sequence). V was pared by 5 bases and J by 5 bases, with 21 bases between. Patients of the Seattle cohort, enrolled during active infection, were followed longitudinally. This entry is derived from a study of blood T cell repertoires in COVID-19. This clonotype was obtained from a woman aged 40 to 49 with COVID-19, enrolled during active disease. The sequenced material came from peripheral blood. The chain uses TRBV7-9 and TRBJ1-1; tentatively, D is TRBD1 (6 bases). The CDR3 DNA sequence: TGTGCCAGCAGCGTCGGACAGACCCTGGTGTGGACTGAAGCTTTCTTT. Its protein product is CASSVGQTLVWTEAFF.